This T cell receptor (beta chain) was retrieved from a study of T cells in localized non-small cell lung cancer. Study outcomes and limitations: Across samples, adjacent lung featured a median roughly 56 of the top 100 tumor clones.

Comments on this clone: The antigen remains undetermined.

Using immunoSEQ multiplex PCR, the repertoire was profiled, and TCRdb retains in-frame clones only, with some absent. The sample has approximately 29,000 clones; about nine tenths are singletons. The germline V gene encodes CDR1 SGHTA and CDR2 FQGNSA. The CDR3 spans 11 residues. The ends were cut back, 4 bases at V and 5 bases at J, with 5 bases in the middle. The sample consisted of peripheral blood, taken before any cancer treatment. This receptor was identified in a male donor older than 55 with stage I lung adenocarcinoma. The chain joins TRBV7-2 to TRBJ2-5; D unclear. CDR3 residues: CASSSRETQYF. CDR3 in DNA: TGTGCCAGCAGCTCTCGGGAGACCCAGTACTTC.